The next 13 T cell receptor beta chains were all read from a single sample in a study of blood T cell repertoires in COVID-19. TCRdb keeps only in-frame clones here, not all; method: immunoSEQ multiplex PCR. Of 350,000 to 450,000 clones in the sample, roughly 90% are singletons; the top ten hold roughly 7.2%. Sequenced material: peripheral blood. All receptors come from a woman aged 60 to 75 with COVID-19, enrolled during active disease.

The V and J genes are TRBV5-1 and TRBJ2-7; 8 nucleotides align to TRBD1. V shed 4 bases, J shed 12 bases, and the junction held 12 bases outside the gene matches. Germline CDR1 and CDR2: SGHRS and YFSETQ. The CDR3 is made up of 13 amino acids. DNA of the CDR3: TGCGCCAGCAGCAGGGGACAGGCAGGGGCTCTGTACTTC. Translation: CASSRGQAGALYF.

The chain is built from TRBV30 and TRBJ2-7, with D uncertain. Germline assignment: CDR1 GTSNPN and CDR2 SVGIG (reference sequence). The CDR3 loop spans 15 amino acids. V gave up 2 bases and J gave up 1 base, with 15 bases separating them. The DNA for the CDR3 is TGTGCCTGGAGTCCGCTCGACACGGATTCCTACGAGCAGTACTTC. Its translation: CAWSPLDTDSYEQYF.

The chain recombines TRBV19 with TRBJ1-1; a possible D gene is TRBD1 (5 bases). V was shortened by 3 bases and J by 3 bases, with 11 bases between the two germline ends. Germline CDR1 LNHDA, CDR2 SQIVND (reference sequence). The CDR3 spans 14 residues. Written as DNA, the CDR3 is TGTGCCAGTAGTATCCCAGGGCGGTACACTGAAGCTTTCTTT. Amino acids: CASSIPGRYTEAFF.

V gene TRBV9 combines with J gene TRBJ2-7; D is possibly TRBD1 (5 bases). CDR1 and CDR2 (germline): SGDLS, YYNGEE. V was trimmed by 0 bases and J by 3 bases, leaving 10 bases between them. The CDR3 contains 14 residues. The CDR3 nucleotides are TGTGCCAGCAGCGTAGCTGGCAGGGACTACGAGCAGTACTTC. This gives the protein CASSVAGRDYEQYF.

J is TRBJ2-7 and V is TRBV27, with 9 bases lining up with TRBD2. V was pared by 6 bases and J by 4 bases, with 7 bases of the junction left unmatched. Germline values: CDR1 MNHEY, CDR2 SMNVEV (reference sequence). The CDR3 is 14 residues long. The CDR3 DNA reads TGTGCCAGCAGCTATTTAGCGGGGGCGTACGAGCAGTACTTC. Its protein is CASSYLAGAYEQYF.

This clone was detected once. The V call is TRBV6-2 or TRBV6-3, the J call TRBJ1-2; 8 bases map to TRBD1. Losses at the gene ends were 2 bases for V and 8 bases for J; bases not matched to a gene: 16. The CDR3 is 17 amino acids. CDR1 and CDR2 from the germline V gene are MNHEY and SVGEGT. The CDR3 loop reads CASSYPTTGADGWGYTF. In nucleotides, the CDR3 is TGTGCCAGCAGTTACCCCACGACAGGGGCGGATGGATGGGGCTACACCTTC.

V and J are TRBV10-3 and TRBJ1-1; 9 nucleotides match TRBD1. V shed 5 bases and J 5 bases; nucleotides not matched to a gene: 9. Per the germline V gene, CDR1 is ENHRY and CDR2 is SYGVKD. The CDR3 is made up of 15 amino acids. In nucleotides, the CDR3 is TGTGCCATCAGTCCGGGACAGGGAAAGAGGACTGAAGCTTTCTTT. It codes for CAISPGQGKRTEAFF.

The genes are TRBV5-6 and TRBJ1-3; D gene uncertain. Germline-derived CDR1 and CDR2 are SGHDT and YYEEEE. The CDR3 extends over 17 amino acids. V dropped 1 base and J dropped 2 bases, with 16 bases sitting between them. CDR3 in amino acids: CASSLNGQVLPGNTIYF. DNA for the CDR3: TGTGCCAGCAGCTTGAATGGGCAAGTCCTCCCTGGAAACACCATATATTTT.

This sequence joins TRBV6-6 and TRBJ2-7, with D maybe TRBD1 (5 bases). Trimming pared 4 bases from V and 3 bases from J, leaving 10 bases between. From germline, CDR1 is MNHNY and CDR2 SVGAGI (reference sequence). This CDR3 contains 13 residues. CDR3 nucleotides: TGTGCCAGCAGTTCGACAGCCGACTACGAGCAGTACTTC. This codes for CASSSTADYEQYF.

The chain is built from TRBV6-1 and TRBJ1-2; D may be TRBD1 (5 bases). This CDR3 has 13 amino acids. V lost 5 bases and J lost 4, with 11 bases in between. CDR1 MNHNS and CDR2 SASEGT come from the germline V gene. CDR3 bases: TGTGCCAGCAGTTTAGGGGATGGCTATGGCTACACCTTC. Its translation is CASSLGDGYGYTF.

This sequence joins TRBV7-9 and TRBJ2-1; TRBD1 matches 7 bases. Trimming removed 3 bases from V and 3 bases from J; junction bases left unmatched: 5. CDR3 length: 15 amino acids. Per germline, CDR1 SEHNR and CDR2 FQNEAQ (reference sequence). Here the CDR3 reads CASSFGDRVYNEQFF. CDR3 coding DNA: TGTGCCAGCAGCTTCGGAGACAGGGTCTACAATGAGCAGTTCTTC.

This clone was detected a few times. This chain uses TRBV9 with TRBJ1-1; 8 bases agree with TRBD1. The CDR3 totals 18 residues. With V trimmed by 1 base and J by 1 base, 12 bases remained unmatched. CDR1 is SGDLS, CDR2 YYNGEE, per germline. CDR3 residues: CASSVYSASGTGNTEAFF. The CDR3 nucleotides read TGTGCCAGCAGCGTATATTCAGCTTCCGGGACAGGGAACACTGAAGCTTTCTTT.

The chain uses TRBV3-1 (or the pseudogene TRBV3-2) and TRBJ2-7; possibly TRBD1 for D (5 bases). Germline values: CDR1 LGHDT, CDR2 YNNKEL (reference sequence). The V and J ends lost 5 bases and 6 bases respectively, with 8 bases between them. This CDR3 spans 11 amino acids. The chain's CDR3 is CASSWGFEQYF. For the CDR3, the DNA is TGTGCCAGCAGCTGGGGCTTCGAGCAGTACTTC.